This T cell receptor (beta chain) is from a study of blood T cell repertoires in COVID-19. Study in general: Samples taken during acute and convalescent COVID-19 were collected in the United States, Italy and Spain. PBMCs, B-cell-depleted T cells, or T cells were the source of the cDNA or gDNA that made up the material.

Per the study methods: By means of reference gene primer amplification, nucleated cell counts were estimated. TCRdb keeps only in-frame clones here, not all; method: immunoSEQ multiplex PCR. The V and J calls and clone size come from that table; D and trimming were worked out from the DNA. The sample carries approximately 320,000 clones, approximately 85% recorded once. Germline CDR1 LGHDT, CDR2 YNNKEL (reference sequence). The CDR3 has 14 residues. The J segment lost 6 bases and the V segment lost 1 base, leaving 6 bases of the junction unmatched. In this sample, this clone turned up a few times. This clonotype was sampled from a human donor in a cohort sampled during active COVID-19. The sample was peripheral blood. The chain couples TRBV3-1 (or the pseudogene TRBV3-2) to TRBJ2-7; 7 bases match TRBD1. The CDR3 loop reads CASSQVQGSSEQYF. CDR3 nucleotides: TGTGCCAGCAGCCAAGTACAGGGGAGTAGCGAGCAGTACTTC.